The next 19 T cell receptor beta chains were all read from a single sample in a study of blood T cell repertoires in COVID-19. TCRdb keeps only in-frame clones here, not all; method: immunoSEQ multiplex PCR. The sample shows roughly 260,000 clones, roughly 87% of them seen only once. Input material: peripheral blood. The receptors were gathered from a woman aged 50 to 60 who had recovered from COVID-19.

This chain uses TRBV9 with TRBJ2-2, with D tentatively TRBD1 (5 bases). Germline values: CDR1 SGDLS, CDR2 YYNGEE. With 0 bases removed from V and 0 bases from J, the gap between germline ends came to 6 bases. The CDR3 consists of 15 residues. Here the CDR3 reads CASSVGTPNTGELFF. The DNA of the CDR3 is TGTGCCAGCAGCGTAGGGACACCGAACACCGGGGAGCTGTTTTTT. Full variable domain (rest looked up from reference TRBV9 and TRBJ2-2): DSGVTQTPKHLITATGQRVTLRCSPRSGDLSVYWYQQSLDQGLQFLIQYYNGEERAKGNILERFSAQQFPDLHSELNLSSLELGDSALYFCASSVGTPNTGELFFGEGSRLTVL.

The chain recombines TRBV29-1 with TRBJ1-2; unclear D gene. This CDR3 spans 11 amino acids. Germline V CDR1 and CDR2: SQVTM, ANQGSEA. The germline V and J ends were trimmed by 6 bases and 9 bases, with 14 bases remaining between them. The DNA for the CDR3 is TGCAGCGTGGACTGGGGTGGTAGCTACACCTTC. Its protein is CSVDWGGSYTF.

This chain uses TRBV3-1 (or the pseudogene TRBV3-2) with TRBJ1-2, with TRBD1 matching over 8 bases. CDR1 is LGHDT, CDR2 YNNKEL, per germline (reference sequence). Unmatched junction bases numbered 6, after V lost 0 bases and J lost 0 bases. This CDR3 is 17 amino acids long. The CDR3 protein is CASSQDSRQGPNYGYTF. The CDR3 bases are TGTGCCAGCAGCCAAGATTCTCGACAGGGGCCTAACTATGGCTACACCTTC.

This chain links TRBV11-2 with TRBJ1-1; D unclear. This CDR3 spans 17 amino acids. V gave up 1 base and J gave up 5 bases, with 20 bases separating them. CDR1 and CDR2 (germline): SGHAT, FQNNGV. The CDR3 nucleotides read TGTGCCAGCAGCTTAGGGATTTTCGGGCGGGGAAAGACTGAAGCTTTCTTT. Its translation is CASSLGIFGRGKTEAFF.

The chain's CDR3 is CSVVEQATSNYGYTF. CDR3 DNA: TGCAGCGTTGTTGAACAGGCCACCTCTAACTATGGCTACACCTTC. The rearrangement links TRBV29-1 to TRBJ1-2, with a possible D match to TRBD1 (5 bases). Germline CDR1 reads SQVTM; CDR2 reads ANQGSEA. CDR3 size: 15 residues. V was trimmed by 4 bases and J by 0 bases, leaving 15 bases between them.

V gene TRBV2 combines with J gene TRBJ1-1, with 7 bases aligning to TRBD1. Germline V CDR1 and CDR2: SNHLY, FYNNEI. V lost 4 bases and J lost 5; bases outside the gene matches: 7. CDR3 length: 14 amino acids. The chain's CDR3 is CASSVGQTGTEAFF. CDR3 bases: TGTGCCAGCAGTGTAGGGCAGACAGGGACTGAAGCTTTCTTT.

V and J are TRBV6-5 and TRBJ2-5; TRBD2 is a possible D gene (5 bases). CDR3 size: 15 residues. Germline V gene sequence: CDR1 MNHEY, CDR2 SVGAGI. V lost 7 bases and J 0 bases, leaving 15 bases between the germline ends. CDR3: CASNKRAAHQETQYF. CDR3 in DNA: TGTGCCAGCAATAAACGAGCGGCTCACCAAGAGACCCAGTACTTC.

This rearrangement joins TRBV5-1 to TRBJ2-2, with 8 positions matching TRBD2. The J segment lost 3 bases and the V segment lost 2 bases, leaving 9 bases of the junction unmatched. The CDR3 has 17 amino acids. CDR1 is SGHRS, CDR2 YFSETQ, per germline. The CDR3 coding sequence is TGCGCCAGCAGCTTTCGGACGGGGGGGCCCCACACCGGGGAGCTGTTTTTT. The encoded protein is CASSFRTGGPHTGELFF.

The CDR3 sequence is CASSQPGQGDDQPQHF. In DNA, the CDR3 is TGTGCCAGCAGCCAACCGGGACAGGGAGACGATCAGCCCCAGCATTTT. This sequence joins TRBV16 and TRBJ1-5; 9 bases match TRBD1. CDR3 length: 16 amino acids. V trimming: 2 bases; J trimming: 5 bases; junction bases outside the gene matches: 7. CDR1 is KGHSY and CDR2 is FQNENV in the germline V gene.

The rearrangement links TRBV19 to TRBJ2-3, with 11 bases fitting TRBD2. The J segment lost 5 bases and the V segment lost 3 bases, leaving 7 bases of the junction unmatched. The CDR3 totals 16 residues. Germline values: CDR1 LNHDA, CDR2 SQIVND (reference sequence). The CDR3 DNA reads TGTGCCAGTAGTATGGGACTAGCGGTGCTCGAAGATACGCAGTATTTT. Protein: CASSMGLAVLEDTQYF. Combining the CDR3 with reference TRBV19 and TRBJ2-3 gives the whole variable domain DGGITQSPKYLFRKEGQNVTLSCEQNLNHDAMYWYRQDPGQGLRLIYYSQIVNDFQKGDIAEGYSVSREKKESFPLTVTSAQKNPTAFYLCASSMGLAVLEDTQYFGPGTRLTVL.

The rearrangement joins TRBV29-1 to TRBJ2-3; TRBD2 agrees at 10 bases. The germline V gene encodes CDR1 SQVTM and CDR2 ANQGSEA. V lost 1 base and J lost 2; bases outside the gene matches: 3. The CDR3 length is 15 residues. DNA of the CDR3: TGCAGCGTTGAAGGGCTAGCGGGAGTCACAGATACGCAGTATTTT. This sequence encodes CSVEGLAGVTDTQYF.

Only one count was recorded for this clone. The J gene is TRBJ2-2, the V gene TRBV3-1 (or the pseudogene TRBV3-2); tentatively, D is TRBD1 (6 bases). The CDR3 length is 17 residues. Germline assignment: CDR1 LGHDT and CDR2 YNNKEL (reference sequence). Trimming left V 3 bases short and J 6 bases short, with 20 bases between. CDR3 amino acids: CASSQSGVGATPGELFF. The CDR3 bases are TGTGCCAGCAGCCAGTCAGGAGTGGGGGCGACCCCCGGGGAGCTGTTTTTT.

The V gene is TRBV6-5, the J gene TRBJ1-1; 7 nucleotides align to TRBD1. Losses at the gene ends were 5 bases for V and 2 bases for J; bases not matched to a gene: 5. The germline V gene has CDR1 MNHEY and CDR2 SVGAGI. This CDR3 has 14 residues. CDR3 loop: CASSLDRVNTEAFF. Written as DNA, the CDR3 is TGTGCCAGCAGTCTAGACAGGGTTAACACTGAAGCTTTCTTT.

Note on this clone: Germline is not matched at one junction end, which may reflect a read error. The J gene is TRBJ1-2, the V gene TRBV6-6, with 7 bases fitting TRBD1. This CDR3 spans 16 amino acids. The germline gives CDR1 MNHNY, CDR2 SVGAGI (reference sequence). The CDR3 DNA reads TGTGCCAGCAGTCACTCCAGGTCGGGACAGCAGGTTGGCTACACCTTC. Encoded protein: CASSHSRSGQQVGYTF.

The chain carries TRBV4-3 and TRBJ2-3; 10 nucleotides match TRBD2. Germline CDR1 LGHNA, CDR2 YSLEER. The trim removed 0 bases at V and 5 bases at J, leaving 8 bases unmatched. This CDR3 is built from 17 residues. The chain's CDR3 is CASSQDQAGGLVDTQYF. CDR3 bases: TGCGCCAGCAGCCAAGATCAAGCGGGGGGGCTCGTAGATACGCAGTATTTT.

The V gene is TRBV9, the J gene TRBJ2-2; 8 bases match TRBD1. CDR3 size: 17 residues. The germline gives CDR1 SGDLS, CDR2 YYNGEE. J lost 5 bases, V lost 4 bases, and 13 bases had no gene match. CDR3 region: CASSPSRRTGRTGELFF. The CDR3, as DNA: TGTGCCAGCAGCCCCTCTAGACGGACAGGGCGGACCGGGGAGCTGTTTTTT. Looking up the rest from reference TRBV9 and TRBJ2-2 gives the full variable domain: DSGVTQTPKHLITATGQRVTLRCSPRSGDLSVYWYQQSLDQGLQFLIQYYNGEERAKGNILERFSAQQFPDLHSELNLSSLELGDSALYFCASSPSRRTGRTGELFFGEGSRLTVL.

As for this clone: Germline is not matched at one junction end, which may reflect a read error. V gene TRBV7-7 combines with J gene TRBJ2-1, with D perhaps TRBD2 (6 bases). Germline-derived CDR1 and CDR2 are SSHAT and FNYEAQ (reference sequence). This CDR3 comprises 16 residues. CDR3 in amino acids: CASSRRDFPNYNEQFF. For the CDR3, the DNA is TGTGCTAGCAGCCGAAGGGACTTTCCCAACTACAATGAGCAGTTCTTC.

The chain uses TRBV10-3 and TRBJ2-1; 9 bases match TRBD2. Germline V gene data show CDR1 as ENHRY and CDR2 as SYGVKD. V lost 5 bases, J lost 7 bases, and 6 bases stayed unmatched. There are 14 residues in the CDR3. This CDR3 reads CAISFSGSGNEQFF. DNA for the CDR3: TGTGCCATCAGTTTTAGCGGGAGTGGGAATGAGCAGTTCTTC.

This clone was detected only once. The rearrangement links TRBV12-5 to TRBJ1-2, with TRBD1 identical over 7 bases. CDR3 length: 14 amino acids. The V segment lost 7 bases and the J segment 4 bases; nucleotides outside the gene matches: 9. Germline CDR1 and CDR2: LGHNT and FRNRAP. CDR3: CASALRQGSYGYTF. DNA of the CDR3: TGTGCTAGTGCTCTTCGACAGGGAAGCTATGGCTACACCTTC.